The 10 T cell receptor beta chains given below trace back to one sample, sequenced in a study of CD8 T cells in Susac syndrome (dated by TCRdb to the late 2010s). To prepare the library, the immunoSEQ multiplex PCR assay was applied. RNA was extracted using the RNeasy kit, and roughly 0.45 to 1 microgram was reverse transcribed with random hexamers. TCRdb trimmed the raw reads at Q25, called clones with MiXCR and kept productive beta chains. Rows matching on CDR3 protein sequence are summarized as one entry with the most common DNA and genes. The sample data list 100,000 to 150,000 distinct CDR3 sequences, and approximately 95% of these were observed just once. The ten largest clones represent roughly 0.3% of the sample. The source material was CD8+ T cells from PBMCs. The receptor set was obtained from a human donor with multiple sclerosis.

The chain links TRBV20-1 to TRBJ2-6, with 9 positions matching TRBD1. The CDR3 is 18 residues long. Germline values: CDR1 DFQATT, CDR2 SNEGSKA (reference sequence). After removal of 0 bases from V and 0 bases from J, the junction contained 6 bases not matched to a gene. The CDR3 loop is CSARDFGQGTSGANVLTF. The CDR3 DNA reads TGCAGTGCTAGAGATTTCGGACAGGGGACCTCTGGGGCCAACGTCCTGACTTTC.

The chain combines TRBV11-2 with TRBJ2-3; D is uncertain. Germline CDR1 SGHAT, CDR2 FQNNGV. This CDR3 comprises 12 residues. V was clipped by 5 bases and J by 10 bases, with 13 bases between them. CDR3 amino acids: CASSPPTMAQYF. The CDR3 DNA sequence: TGTGCCAGCAGCCCACCTACCATGGCGCAGTATTTT. The variable domain in full, with the rest retrieved from reference TRBV11-2 and TRBJ2-3, is EAGVAQSPRYKIIEKRQSVAFWCNPISGHATLYWYQQILGQGPKLLIQFQNNGVVDDSQLPKDRFSAERLKGVDSTLKIQPAKLEDSAVYLCASSPPTMAQYFGPGTRLTVL.

The chain carries TRBV29-1 and TRBJ1-2; D is possibly TRBD1 (6 bases). Germline CDR1 and CDR2: SQVTM and ANQGSEA. Trimming removed 5 bases from V and 4 bases from J, with 14 bases in between. The CDR3 is made up of 13 amino acids. The CDR3 loop reads CSVPRGQLYGYTF. In DNA form, the CDR3 reads TGCAGCGTTCCCCGTGGACAGCTCTATGGCTACACCTTC. The whole variable domain, remainder taken from reference TRBV29-1 and TRBJ1-2, is SAVISQKPSRDICQRGTSLTIQCQVDSQVTMMFWYRQQPGQSLTLIATANQGSEATYESGFVIDKFPISRPNLTFSTLTVSNMSPEDSSIYLCSVPRGQLYGYTFGSGTRLTVV.

This clonotype was observed once. The chain employs TRBV29-1 and TRBJ2-1; possibly TRBD1 for D (6 bases). V lost 4 bases to trimming and J lost 7 bases, with 17 bases between them. CDR1 is SQVTM and CDR2 is ANQGSEA in the germline V gene. This CDR3 has 14 residues. CDR3 nucleotide sequence: TGCAGCGTTGGAGAGGACAGCCCTTTGAATGAGCAGTTCTTC. This encodes CSVGEDSPLNEQFF.

The V gene is TRBV5-6, the J gene TRBJ1-4; TRBD1 is a possible D gene (5 bases). The germline V gene encodes CDR1 SGHDT and CDR2 YYEEEE. V was shortened by 3 bases and J by 4 bases, with 16 bases between the two germline ends. The CDR3 is made up of 16 amino acids. CDR3 in amino acids: CASSSAGRQINEKLFF. The CDR3 nucleotides read TGTGCCAGCAGCTCCGCGGGCCGACAGATTAATGAAAAACTGTTTTTT.

The V call is TRBV9, the J call TRBJ2-2; D is possibly TRBD2 (5 bases). Germline assignment: CDR1 SGDLS and CDR2 YYNGEE. Deletions cut 0 bases from V and 7 bases from J, with 10 bases between. This CDR3 contains 14 residues. The CDR3 sequence is CASSVAGRDGELFF. In DNA, the CDR3 is TGTGCCAGCAGCGTAGCGGGGAGAGACGGGGAGCTGTTTTTT.

The chain couples TRBV2 to TRBJ2-4; D gene ambiguous. Per the germline V gene, CDR1 is SNHLY and CDR2 is FYNNEI. CDR3 length equals 15 residues. V dropped 2 bases and J dropped 3 bases, with 11 bases sitting between them. The CDR3 nucleotides read TGTGCCAGCAGTGAACCTGGCAAAGGCAAAAACATTCAGTACTTC. Protein sequence: CASSEPGKGKNIQYF.

The chain couples TRBV5-1 to TRBJ1-6; 7 bases line up with TRBD1. The germline V gene encodes CDR1 SGHRS and CDR2 YFSETQ. Trimming cost V 1 base and J 7 bases; bases outside gene matches: 5. This CDR3 has 15 residues. The CDR3 region has the DNA TGCGCCAGCAGCTTGATCAGGGGGGACAATTCACCCCTCCACTTT. This encodes CASSLIRGDNSPLHF.

This sequence joins TRBV19 and TRBJ1-2, with TRBD1 matching 9 bases. Per germline, CDR1 LNHDA and CDR2 SQIVND (reference sequence). The CDR3 is made up of 14 amino acids. V dropped 6 bases and J dropped 8; count of bases not matched to a gene: 10. The CDR3 nucleotides are TGTGCCAGTAGCCCGGGACAGGGCTCCGGGGGCTACACCTTC. Protein: CASSPGQGSGGYTF.

This chain connects TRBV24-1 to TRBJ2-6; D not certain. CDR1 and CDR2 from the germline V gene are KGHDR and SFDVKD. The length of the CDR3 is 16 residues. V was pared by 0 bases and J by 0 bases, with 5 bases between. CDR3 region: CATSDLSTSGANVLTF. The CDR3 coding sequence is TGTGCCACCAGTGATTTGTCCACCTCTGGGGCCAACGTCCTGACTTTC.